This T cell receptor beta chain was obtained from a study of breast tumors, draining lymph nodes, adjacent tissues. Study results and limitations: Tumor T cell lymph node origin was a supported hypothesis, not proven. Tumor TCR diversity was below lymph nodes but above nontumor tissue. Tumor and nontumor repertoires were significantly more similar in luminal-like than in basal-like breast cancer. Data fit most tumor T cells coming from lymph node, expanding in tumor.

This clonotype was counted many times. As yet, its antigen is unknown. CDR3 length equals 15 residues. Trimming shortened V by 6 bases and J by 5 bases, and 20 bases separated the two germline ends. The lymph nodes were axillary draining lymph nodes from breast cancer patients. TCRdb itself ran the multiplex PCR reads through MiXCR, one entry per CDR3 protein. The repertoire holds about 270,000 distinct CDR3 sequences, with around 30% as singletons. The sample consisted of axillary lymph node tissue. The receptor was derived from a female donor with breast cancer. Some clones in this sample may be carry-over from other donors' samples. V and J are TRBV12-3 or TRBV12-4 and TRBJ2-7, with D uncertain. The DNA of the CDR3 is TGTGCCAGCAGCCCCGACGCGACTCTTGTGCACGAGCAGTACTTC. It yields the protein CASSPDATLVHEQYF.